Shown below are 13 T cell receptor beta chains from a single sample sequenced in a study of T cells after posttransplantation cyclophosphamide. The data were produced by immunoSEQ multiplex PCR, yet TCRdb's version contains in-frame clones alone and is incomplete. The sample has 7,500 to 10,000 clones, roughly 98% seen once; the top ten hold around 0.25%. The naive gate required viable CD3+CD4+ or CD3+CD8+ cells with CCR7+CD45RA+CD45RO-CD95-CD27+CD28+ phenotype. The sequenced material came from naive CD4+ T cells sorted from PBMCs. The source is a woman aged 60 to 75 in good health, CMV-negative, and a related stem cell transplant donor.

The V and J genes are TRBV21-1 and TRBJ2-2; TRBD2 reflects the table's D call only, with no check against the DNA. TRBV21-1 represents a pseudogene. The CDR3 has 18 residues. CDR3 in DNA: TGTGCCAGCAGCAAATTGAGGGTACACGAAACGAACACCGGGGAGCTGTTTTTT. It translates to CASSKLRVHETNTGELFF.

J is TRBJ2-2 and V is TRBV28; TRBD1 is a possible D gene (6 bases). The CDR3 has 14 residues. The V end was cut by 7 bases, the J end by 5 bases, with 14 bases between. Per the germline V gene, CDR1 is MDHEN and CDR2 is SYDVKM. The CDR3 DNA is TGTGCCAGCACTCAGGTTAGGGGGACCGGGGAGCTGTTTTTT. Translated: CASTQVRGTGELFF.

The chain is built from TRBV9 and TRBJ2-2, with 12 bases fitting TRBD2. The CDR3 is made up of 16 amino acids. V lost 0 bases to trimming and J lost 7 bases; unmatched junction nucleotides: 4. Germline values: CDR1 SGDLS, CDR2 YYNGEE. This chain's CDR3 is CASSVGLAGGDGELFF. The CDR3 coding sequence is TGTGCCAGCAGCGTAGGTCTAGCGGGAGGGGACGGGGAGCTGTTTTTT.

The chain is built from TRBV7-3 and TRBJ2-5; D uncertain. This CDR3 is 15 amino acids long. Trimming cost V 3 bases and J 5 bases, with 16 bases left between them. Germline CDR1 and CDR2: SGHTA and FQGTGA. The CDR3 spells CASSFVPGPGETQYF. Written as DNA, the CDR3 is TGTGCCAGCAGCTTCGTCCCGGGTCCTGGGGAGACCCAGTACTTC.

The rearrangement uses TRBV7-2 and TRBJ1-4; D unclear. The germline V gene encodes CDR1 SGHTA and CDR2 FQGNSA. Between the trimmed V and J ends, which lost 3 bases and 0 bases, there was a span of 8 bases. The CDR3 totals 15 residues. The CDR3 protein is CASSLPGATNEKLFF. The CDR3 DNA reads TGTGCCAGCAGCTTGCCCGGGGCAACTAATGAAAAACTGTTTTTT.

The chain combines TRBV7-2 with TRBJ1-2, with 9 positions matching TRBD1. J lost 7 bases, V lost 3 bases, and 6 bases had no gene match. Germline V gene data show CDR1 as SGHTA and CDR2 as FQGNSA. CDR3 length: 14 amino acids. The CDR3 sequence: CASSLGQGGRGYTF. The DNA of the CDR3 is TGTGCCAGCAGCTTGGGACAGGGAGGGCGTGGCTACACCTTC.

V is TRBV7-2 and J is TRBJ2-3; TRBD2 agrees at 9 bases. The V segment lost 3 bases and the J segment 8 bases; nucleotides outside the gene matches: 15. This CDR3 contains 17 residues. CDR1 and CDR2 (germline): SGHTA, FQGNSA. CDR3 in amino acids: CASSFRLAGMVVGTQYF. In DNA, the CDR3 is TGTGCCAGCAGCTTTAGGCTAGCGGGGATGGTTGTGGGTACGCAGTATTTT.

The chain has TRBV2 and TRBJ2-2; 7 nucleotides align to TRBD2. V lost 6 bases, J lost 6 bases, and 16 bases stayed unmatched. Germline V gives CDR1 SNHLY, CDR2 FYNNEI. The CDR3 is made up of 17 amino acids. The CDR3 region has the DNA TGTGCCAGCAGGATGTACCGACTAGCAAGGGCCCCCGGGGAGCTGTTTTTT. Residues: CASRMYRLARAPGELFF. The whole variable domain, filled in from reference TRBV2 and TRBJ2-2, reads EPEVTQTPSHQVTQMGQEVILRCVPISNHLYFYWYRQILGQKVEFLVSFYNNEISEKSEIFDDQFSVERPDGSNFTLKIRSTKLEDSAMYFCASRMYRLARAPGELFFGEGSRLTVL.

This chain uses TRBV19 with TRBJ2-5; 7 nucleotides agree with TRBD1. CDR1 and CDR2 (germline): LNHDA, SQIVND (reference sequence). The CDR3 length is 13 residues. V lost 5 bases and J lost 2; bases outside the gene matches: 2. CDR3 coding DNA: TGTGCCAGTAGTCGACAGGGACAAGAGACCCAGTACTTC. Its protein product is CASSRQGQETQYF. The whole variable domain, remainder taken from reference TRBV19 and TRBJ2-5, is DGGITQSPKYLFRKEGQNVTLSCEQNLNHDAMYWYRQDPGQGLRLIYYSQIVNDFQKGDIAEGYSVSREKKESFPLTVTSAQKNPTAFYLCASSRQGQETQYFGPGTRLLVL.

This chain links TRBV7-6 with TRBJ2-3; D is undetermined. CDR1 SGHVS and CDR2 FNYEAQ come from the germline V gene. The CDR3 has 15 amino acids. V lost 1 base and J lost 4, with 12 bases in between. The CDR3: CASSLEDSSADTQYF. The CDR3 DNA is TGTGCCAGCAGCTTAGAAGACTCCTCTGCAGATACGCAGTATTTT.

The sample holds one count of this clone. The V call is TRBV19, the J call TRBJ1-5; no reliable D call. Germline CDR1 is LNHDA and CDR2 is SQIVND (reference sequence). This CDR3 has 15 residues. Trimming removed 3 bases at V and 5 bases at J, with 14 bases between. Here the CDR3 reads CASSIRGKGDQPQHF. CDR3 sequence (DNA): TGTGCCAGTAGTATTCGAGGTAAAGGCGATCAGCCCCAGCATTTT.

V and J are TRBV27 and TRBJ1-4, with TRBD1 matching 8 bases. CDR1 MNHEY and CDR2 SMNVEV come from the germline V gene (reference sequence). The CDR3 is 14 residues long. V lost 4 bases and J lost 6; bases outside the gene matches: 4. CDR3 in DNA: TGTGCCAGCAGTTACAGGGGGGGGGATGAAAAACTGTTTTTT. Its protein product is CASSYRGGDEKLFF.

This chain links TRBV5-1 with TRBJ1-2, with TRBD1 as a possible D gene (5 bases). The germline CDR1 and CDR2 sequences are SGHRS and YFSETQ. Between the trimmed V and J ends, which lost 7 bases and 3 bases, there was a span of 16 bases. The CDR3 has 14 residues. DNA of the CDR3: TGCGCCAGCCATAAGGGGTCGGGCGACTATGGCTACACCTTC. Encoded protein: CASHKGSGDYGYTF.